This T cell receptor (beta chain) is from a study of T cells in localized non-small cell lung cancer. CDR1 is SGHDT and CDR2 is YYEEEE in the germline V gene. V lost 2 bases, J lost 6 bases, and 7 bases stayed unmatched. The CDR3 is made up of 14 amino acids. Points on this clone: As yet, its antigen is unknown.

Study-level results: Uninvolved adjacent lung showed the highest T cell clonality, exceeding tumor. The appearance of a median about 62 of the top 100 tumor clones was seen in adjacent lung. Heterogeneity stays possible, as sequencing covered only one tumor region. Longer overall survival was associated with a higher density of T cells in the blood.

Generated by immunoSEQ multiplex PCR, the TCRdb table keeps only in-frame clones and is missing some. The top ten clones hold about a fifth of a sample with approximately 10,000 clones, around four fifths of them seen once. The sequenced sample was peripheral blood mononuclear cells, obtained before any cancer treatment. The rearrangement links TRBV5-6 to TRBJ1-2, with 7 bases identical to TRBD1. This sequence originates from a female donor of 60 years or more with stage II lung adenocarcinoma. The CDR3 DNA sequence: TGTGCCAGCAGCTTCAAGGACAGGTTTCATGGCTACACCTTC. Translation: CASSFKDRFHGYTF. Filled out from reference TRBV5-6 and TRBJ1-2, the complete variable domain reads DAGVTQSPTHLIKTRGQQVTLRCSPKSGHDTVSWYQQALGQGPQFIFQYYEEEERQRGNFPDRFSGHQFPNYSSELNVNALLLGDSALYLCASSFKDRFHGYTFGSGTRLTVV.